This T cell receptor (beta chain) stems from a study of T cell changes during pregnancy in multiple sclerosis. Profiling relied on immunoSEQ multiplex PCR, and the TCRdb table lists in-frame clones only, not all of them. The sample includes about 69,000 clones, 85% to 95% of them seen just once. The sample consisted of peripheral blood, taken in the third trimester of pregnancy. The sequence was obtained from a female donor in good health, enrolled as a control in a pregnancy study.

CDR3 region: CASSRSYEQYF. The DNA of the CDR3 is TGTGCCAGCTCCCGCTCCTACGAGCAGTACTTC. This rearrangement joins TRBV18 to TRBJ2-7; D uncertain. V was cut by 6 bases and J by 0 bases, with 3 bases left in between. The germline V gene encodes CDR1 KGHSH and CDR2 LQKENI. The CDR3 runs 11 residues.